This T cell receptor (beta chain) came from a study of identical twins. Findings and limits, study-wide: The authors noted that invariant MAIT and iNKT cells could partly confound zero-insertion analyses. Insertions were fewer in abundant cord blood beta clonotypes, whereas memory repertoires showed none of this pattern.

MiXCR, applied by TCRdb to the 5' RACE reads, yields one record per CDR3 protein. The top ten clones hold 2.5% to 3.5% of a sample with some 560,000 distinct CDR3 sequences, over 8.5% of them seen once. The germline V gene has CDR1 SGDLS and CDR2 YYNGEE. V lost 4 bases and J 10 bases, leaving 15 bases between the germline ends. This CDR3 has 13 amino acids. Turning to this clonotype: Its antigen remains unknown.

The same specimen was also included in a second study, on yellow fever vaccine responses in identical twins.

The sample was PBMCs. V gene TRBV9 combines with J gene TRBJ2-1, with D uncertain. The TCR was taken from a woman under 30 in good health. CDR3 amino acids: CASSPAPTREQFF. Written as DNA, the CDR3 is TGTGCCAGCAGCCCCGCCCCCACCCGGGAGCAGTTCTTC.